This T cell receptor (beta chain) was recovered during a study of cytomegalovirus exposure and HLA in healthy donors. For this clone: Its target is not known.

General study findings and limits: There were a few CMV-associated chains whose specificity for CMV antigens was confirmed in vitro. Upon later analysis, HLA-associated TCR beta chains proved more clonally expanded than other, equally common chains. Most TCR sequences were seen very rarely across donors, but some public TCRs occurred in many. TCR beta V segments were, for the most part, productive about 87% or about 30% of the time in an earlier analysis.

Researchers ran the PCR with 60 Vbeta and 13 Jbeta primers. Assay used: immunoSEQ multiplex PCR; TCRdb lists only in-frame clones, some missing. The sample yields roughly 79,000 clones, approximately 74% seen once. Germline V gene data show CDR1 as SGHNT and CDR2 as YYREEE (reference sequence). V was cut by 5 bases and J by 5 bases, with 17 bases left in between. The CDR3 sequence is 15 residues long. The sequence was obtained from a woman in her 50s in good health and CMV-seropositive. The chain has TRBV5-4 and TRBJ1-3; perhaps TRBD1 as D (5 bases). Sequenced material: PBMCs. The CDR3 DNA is TGTGCCAGCAGTCATCCACAGGAGGGGAGAAACACCATATATTTT. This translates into CASSHPQEGRNTIYF. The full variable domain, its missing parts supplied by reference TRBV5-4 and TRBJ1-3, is ETGVTQSPTHLIKTRGQQVTLRCSSQSGHNTVSWYQQALGQGPQFIFQYYREEENGRGNFPPRFSGLQFPNYSSELNVNALELDDSALYLCASSHPQEGRNTIYFGEGSWLTVV.